The rows below give T cell receptor beta chains drawn from one sample of a study of CD8 T cell repertoires and HIV-1 epitope variants. Their antigens remain unidentified. Profiling relied on immunoSEQ multiplex PCR, and the TCRdb table lists in-frame clones only, not all of them. The sample gives approximately 7,400 clones, around three fifths of which show up once; 40% to 50% is in the top ten. Material for sequencing was cultured CD8+ T cells derived from PBMCs. The origin of the receptors is a male donor with HIV. Each CDR3 is given without its conserved first and last residue. Each record gives: V gene, D gene, J gene, CDR3 protein. The D gene is left open where the match is weak.

V: TRBV18
D: .
J: TRBJ2-1
CDR3: ASSPPGYGRADTNEQF

V: TRBV5-8
D: TRBD2
J: TRBJ2-1
CDR3: ASSLGLAGVHNEQF

V: TRBV4-2
D: .
J: TRBJ1-4
CDR3: ASSQDGDGDEKLF

V: TRBV5-1
D: TRBD1
J: TRBJ1-1
CDR3: ASSTDRVEAF

V: TRBV2
D: TRBD2
J: TRBJ2-5
CDR3: ASNPSGASQETQY

V: TRBV28
D: TRBD1
J: TRBJ2-7
CDR3: ASRGTGGRTYEQY

V: TRBV9
D: TRBD2
J: TRBJ2-1
CDR3: ASSGREGTSGGLMDEQF

V: TRBV19
D: .
J: TRBJ1-5
CDR3: ASSIVPQDGNQPQH

V: TRBV5-1
D: .
J: TRBJ1-6
CDR3: ASSLEDRTTPLH

V: TRBV6-5
D: TRBD2
J: TRBJ2-7
CDR3: ASSYGTSPYEQY

V: TRBV28
D: .
J: TRBJ2-7
CDR3: ASSFPPPSPNTPTTYEQY

V: TRBV10-3
D: .
J: TRBJ2-2
CDR3: AISELPGETGELF

V: TRBV15
D: .
J: TRBJ1-1
CDR3: ATSRDRGENTEAF

V: TRBV4-2
D: .
J: TRBJ2-7
CDR3: ASSLGGQSSYEQY

V: TRBV19
D: TRBD2
J: TRBJ2-1
CDR3: ASSIQPGLAGDFLDEQF

V: TRBV28
D: .
J: TRBJ1-2
CDR3: ASSLHPTDYDYGYT

V: TRBV5-1
D: .
J: TRBJ1-1
CDR3: ASRLDGGKNTEAF

V: TRBV11-1
D: .
J: TRBJ1-2
CDR3: ASSSGSSNSYGYT

V: TRBV14
D: .
J: TRBJ2-6
CDR3: ASSPHRRGPGANVLT

V: TRBV19
D: TRBD1
J: TRBJ1-2
CDR3: ASSINFGDRDGYT

V: TRBV29-1
D: .
J: TRBJ2-7
CDR3: SVEGPLRGAKKEQY

V: TRBV30
D: TRBD1
J: TRBJ2-1
CDR3: AWNSGQTYNEQF

V: TRBV7-9
D: .
J: TRBJ2-2
CDR3: ASSWTPSTGELF

V: TRBV19
D: .
J: TRBJ2-7
CDR3: ASSIAPGHSSYEQY

V: TRBV7-2
D: .
J: TRBJ1-5
CDR3: ASSLEGYSNQPQH

V: TRBV10-2
D: .
J: TRBJ1-1
CDR3: ASGGTPAEAF

V: TRBV4-3
D: .
J: TRBJ2-1
CDR3: ASSQVATDNEQF

V: TRBV9
D: .
J: TRBJ1-2
CDR3: ASSVGGGGEGYT

V: TRBV1
D: .
J: TRBJ1-5
CDR3: TSSQECTHSGGQPQH